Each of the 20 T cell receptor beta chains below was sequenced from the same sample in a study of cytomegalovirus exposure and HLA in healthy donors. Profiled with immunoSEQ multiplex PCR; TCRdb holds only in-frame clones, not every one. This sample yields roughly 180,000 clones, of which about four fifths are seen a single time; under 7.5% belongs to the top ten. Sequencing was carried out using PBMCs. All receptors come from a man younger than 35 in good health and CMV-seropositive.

CDR3 bases: TGTGCCAGCAGCCCTACCAACGACAGGGTTGATCAGCCCCAGCATTTT. Residues: CASSPTNDRVDQPQHF. V usage is TRBV11-2 and J usage is TRBJ1-5, with 7 bases identical to TRBD1. Unmatched junction bases numbered 12, after V lost 5 bases and J lost 5 bases. The CDR3 has 16 residues. Germline CDR1 is SGHAT and CDR2 is FQNNGV.

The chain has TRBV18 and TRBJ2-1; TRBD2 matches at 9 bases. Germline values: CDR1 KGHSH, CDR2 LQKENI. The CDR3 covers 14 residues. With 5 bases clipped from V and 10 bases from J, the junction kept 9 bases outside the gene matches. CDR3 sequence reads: CASSGLAGAGEQFF. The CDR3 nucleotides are TGTGCCAGCTCAGGTTTAGCGGGAGCCGGCGAGCAGTTCTTC.

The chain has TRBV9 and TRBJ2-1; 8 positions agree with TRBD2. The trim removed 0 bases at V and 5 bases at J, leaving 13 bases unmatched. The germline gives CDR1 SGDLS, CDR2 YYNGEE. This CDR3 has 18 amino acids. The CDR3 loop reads CASSVALIGREAHNEQFF. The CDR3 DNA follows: TGTGCCAGCAGCGTAGCTTTGATTGGGCGGGAGGCACACAATGAGCAGTTCTTC.

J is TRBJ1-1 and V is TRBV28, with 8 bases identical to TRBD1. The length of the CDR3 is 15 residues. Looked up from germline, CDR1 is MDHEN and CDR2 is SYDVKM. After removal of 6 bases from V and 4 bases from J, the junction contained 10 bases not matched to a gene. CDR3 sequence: CASSRVQGGVTEAFF. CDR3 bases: TGTGCCAGCAGCCGAGTACAGGGGGGGGTCACTGAAGCTTTCTTT.

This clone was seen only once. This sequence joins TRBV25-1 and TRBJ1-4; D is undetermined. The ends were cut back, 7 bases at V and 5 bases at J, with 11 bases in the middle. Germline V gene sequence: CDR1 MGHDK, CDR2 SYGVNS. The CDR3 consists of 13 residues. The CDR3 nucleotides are TGTGCCAGCAATAGGCAGGCAAATGAAAAACTGTTTTTT. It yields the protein CASNRQANEKLFF.

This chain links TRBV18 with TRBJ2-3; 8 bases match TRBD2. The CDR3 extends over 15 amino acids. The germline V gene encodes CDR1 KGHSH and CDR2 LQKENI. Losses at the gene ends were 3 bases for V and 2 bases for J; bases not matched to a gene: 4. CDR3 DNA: TGTGCCAGCTCACCCCAACTAGCGGTCACAGATACGCAGTATTTT. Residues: CASSPQLAVTDTQYF.

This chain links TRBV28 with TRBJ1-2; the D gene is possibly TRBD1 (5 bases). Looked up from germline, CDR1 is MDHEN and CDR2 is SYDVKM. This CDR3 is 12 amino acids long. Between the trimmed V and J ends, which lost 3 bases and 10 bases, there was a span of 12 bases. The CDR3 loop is CASSFIPGHYTF. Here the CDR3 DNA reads TGTGCCAGCAGTTTTATCCCAGGGCACTACACCTTC.

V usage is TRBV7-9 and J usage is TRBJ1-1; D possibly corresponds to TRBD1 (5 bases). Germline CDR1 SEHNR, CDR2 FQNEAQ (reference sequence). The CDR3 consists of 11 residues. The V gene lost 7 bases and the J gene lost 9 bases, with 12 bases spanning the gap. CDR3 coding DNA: TGTGCCAGCACCCAGGGTCCGAAAGCTTTCTTT. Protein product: CASTQGPKAFF.

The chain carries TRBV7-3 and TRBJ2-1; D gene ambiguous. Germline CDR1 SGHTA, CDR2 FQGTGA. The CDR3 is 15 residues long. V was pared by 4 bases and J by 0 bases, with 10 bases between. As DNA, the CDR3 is TGTGCCAGCAGCTCCTCATATAGCTCCTACAATGAGCAGTTCTTC. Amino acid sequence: CASSSSYSSYNEQFF.

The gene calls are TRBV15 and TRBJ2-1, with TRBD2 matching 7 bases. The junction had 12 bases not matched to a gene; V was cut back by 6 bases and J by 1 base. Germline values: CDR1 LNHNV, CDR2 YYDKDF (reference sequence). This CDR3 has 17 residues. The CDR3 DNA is TGTGCCACCAGGACTAGCCGATTCGCCCAGTCCTACAATGAGCAGTTCTTC. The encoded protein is CATRTSRFAQSYNEQFF.

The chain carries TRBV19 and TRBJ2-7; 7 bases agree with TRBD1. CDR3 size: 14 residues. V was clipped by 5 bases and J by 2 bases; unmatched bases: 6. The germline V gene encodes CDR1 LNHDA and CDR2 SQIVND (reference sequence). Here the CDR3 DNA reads TGTGCCAGTAGTCCTGGGGACAGCCCCTACGAGCAGTACTTC. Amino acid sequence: CASSPGDSPYEQYF.

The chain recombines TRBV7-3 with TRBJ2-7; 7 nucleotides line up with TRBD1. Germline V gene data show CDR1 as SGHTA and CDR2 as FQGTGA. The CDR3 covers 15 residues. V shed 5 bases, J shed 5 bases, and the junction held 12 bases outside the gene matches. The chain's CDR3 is CASSLKGDRAHEQYF. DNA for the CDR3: TGTGCCAGCAGCCTTAAAGGAGACAGGGCCCACGAGCAGTACTTC.

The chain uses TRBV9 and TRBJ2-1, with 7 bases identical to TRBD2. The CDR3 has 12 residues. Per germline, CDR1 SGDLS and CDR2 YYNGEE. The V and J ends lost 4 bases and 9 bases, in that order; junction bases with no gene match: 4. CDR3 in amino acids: CASSLGTTEQFF. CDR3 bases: TGTGCCAGCAGCCTTGGGACTACTGAGCAGTTCTTC.

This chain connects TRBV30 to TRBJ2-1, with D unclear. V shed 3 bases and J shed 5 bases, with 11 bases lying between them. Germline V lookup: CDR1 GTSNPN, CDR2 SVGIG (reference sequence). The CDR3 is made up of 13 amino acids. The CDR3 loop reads CAWSPRQDNEQFF. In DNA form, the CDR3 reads TGTGCCTGGAGCCCCCGCCAGGACAATGAGCAGTTCTTC.

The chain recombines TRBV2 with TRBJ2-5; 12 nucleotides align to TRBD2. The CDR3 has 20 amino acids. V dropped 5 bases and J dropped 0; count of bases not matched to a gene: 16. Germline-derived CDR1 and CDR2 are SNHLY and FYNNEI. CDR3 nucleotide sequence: TGTGCCAGCAGTATGCGACCCTCGGGACTAGCGGGTACGTACCAAGAGACCCAGTACTTC. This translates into CASSMRPSGLAGTYQETQYF.

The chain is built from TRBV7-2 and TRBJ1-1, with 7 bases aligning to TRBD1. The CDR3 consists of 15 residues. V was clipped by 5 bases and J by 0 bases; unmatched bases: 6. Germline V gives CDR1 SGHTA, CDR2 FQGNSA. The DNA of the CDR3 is TGTGCCAGCAGCGCGACAGGGTGGGTGAACACTGAAGCTTTCTTT. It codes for CASSATGWVNTEAFF.

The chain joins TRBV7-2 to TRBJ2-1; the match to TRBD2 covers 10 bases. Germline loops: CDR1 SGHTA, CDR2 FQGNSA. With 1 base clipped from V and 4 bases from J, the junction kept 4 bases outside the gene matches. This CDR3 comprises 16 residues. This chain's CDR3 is CASSLVGTSEYNEQFF. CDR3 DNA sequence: TGTGCCAGCAGCTTAGTTGGGACTAGCGAGTACAATGAGCAGTTCTTC.

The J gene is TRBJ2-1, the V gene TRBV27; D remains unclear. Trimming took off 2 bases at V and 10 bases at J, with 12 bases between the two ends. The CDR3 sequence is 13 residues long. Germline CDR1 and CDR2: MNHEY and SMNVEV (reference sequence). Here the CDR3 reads CASSLRRIGEQFF. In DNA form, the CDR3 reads TGTGCCAGCAGTTTACGTCGGATCGGGGAGCAGTTCTTC.

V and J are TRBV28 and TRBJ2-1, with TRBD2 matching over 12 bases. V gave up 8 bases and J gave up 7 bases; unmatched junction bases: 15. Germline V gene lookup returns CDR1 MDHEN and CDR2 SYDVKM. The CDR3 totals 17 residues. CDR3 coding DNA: TGTGCCAGCTGGGGTCTAGCGGGAGGGCCAGCCTCGAATGAGCAGTTCTTC. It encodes CASWGLAGGPASNEQFF.

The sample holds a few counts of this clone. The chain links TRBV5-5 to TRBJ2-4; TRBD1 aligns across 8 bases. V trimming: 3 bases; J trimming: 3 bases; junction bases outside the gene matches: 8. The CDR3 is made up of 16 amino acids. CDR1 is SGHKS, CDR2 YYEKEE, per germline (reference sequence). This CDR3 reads CASSWTPTGGKNIQYF. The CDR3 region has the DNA TGTGCCAGCAGCTGGACTCCAACAGGGGGCAAAAACATTCAGTACTTC. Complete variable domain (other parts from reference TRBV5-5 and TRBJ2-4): DAGVTQSPTHLIKTRGQQVTLRCSPISGHKSVSWYQQVLGQGPQFIFQYYEKEERGRGNFPDRFSARQFPNYSSELNVNALLLGDSALYLCASSWTPTGGKNIQYFGAGTRLSVL.